This T cell receptor beta chain was recovered during a study of control samples from healthy donors and cancer patients. Produced via immunoSEQ multiplex PCR; TCRdb's table is partial and in-frame only. The data hold under 150,000 clones, with 70% to 90% observed a single time. The CDR3 sequence is 16 residues long. Germline V gene sequence: CDR1 ENHRY, CDR2 SYGVKD. Trimming removed 6 bases from V and 2 bases from J; junction bases left unmatched: 12. Sequencing was carried out using blood. V gene TRBV10-3 combines with J gene TRBJ2-5, with 7 bases lining up with TRBD2. This receptor was obtained from a woman in her thirties in good health. DNA for the CDR3: TGTGCCATCAGCGATCGAGGCAGGGAGGGTCAAGAGACCCAGTACTTC. Residues: CAISDRGREGQETQYF.